One sample yielded the 15 T cell receptor beta chains listed below, sequenced in a study of diagnostic markers for celiac disease (dated by TCRdb to about 2020). TCRdb records Illumina MiSeq as the sequencer. TCRdb reprocessed the reads, and each CDR3 protein sequence is entered once, without DNA. The sample table includes about 2,000 distinct CDR3 sequences. The ten largest make up more than 15% of the sample. What was sequenced was either unsorted cells or a sorted T cell fraction (not recorded which). Source of these receptors: a human donor. This table probably holds off-target reads from a library built for another chain.

The CDR3 loop is CAAGRGYEQYF. The chain is built from TRBV24-1 and TRBJ2-7; TCRdb calls TRBD2, which cannot be checked without DNA. The V gene's germline CDR1 is KGHDR and CDR2 SFDVKD. The CDR3 is 11 residues long.

The chain joins TRBV28 to TRBJ1-5; with no DNA, the TCRdb D assignment of TRBD1 cannot be verified. This CDR3 comprises 15 residues. The germline V gene has CDR1 MDHEN and CDR2 SYDVKM. CDR3 in amino acids: CASSSRDRGLGPQHF.

V usage is TRBV9 and J usage is TRBJ2-1; lacking DNA, the TRBD2 call made by TCRdb goes unchecked. The CDR3 consists of 15 residues. Looked up from germline, CDR1 is SGDLS and CDR2 is YYNGEE. CDR3 sequence reads: CASSATSGGSDEQFF.

This clonotype is deemed large by its frequency. V gene TRBV7-2 combines with J gene TRBJ2-1; the TRBD1 assignment by TCRdb is unverifiable without DNA. Per the germline V gene, CDR1 is SGHTA and CDR2 is FQGNSA. This CDR3 is 15 amino acids long. This CDR3 reads CASSLHQTVGNEQFF.

Here the CDR3 reads CASQTGDGNTIYF. The chain employs TRBV5-1 and TRBJ1-3; TCRdb's D gene call, TRBD1, goes unchecked for lack of DNA. The CDR3 length is 13 residues. The V gene's germline CDR1 is SGHRS and CDR2 YFSETQ.

This clonotype counts as large by frequency. This chain uses TRBV7-2 with TRBJ2-1; the TCRdb call, TRBD2, lacks DNA for checking. The CDR3 sequence is 16 residues long. Germline values: CDR1 SGHTA, CDR2 FQGNSA. This CDR3 reads CASSLRTSGGGNEQFF.

This clonotype is medium-sized by frequency. This chain joins TRBV7-8 and TRBJ2-5; TCRdb names TRBD1, which stays unverified in the absence of DNA. CDR1 is SGHVS and CDR2 is FQNEAQ in the germline V gene. The length of the CDR3 is 15 residues. CDR3 protein: CASSFGQTQQETQYF.

The chain joins TRBV5-1 to TRBJ2-7; TCRdb calls TRBD1, which cannot be checked without DNA. The CDR3 spans 15 residues. Germline lookup yields CDR1 SGHRS and CDR2 YFSETQ. The CDR3 is CASADGGQGFHEQYF.

The CDR3 here is CASSPRGDRTYNEQFF. The chain employs TRBV9 and TRBJ2-1; TCRdb gives TRBD1 as the D gene, but with no DNA this cannot be confirmed. The germline V gene encodes CDR1 SGDLS and CDR2 YYNGEE. This CDR3 region has 16 residues.

The J gene is TRBJ1-5, the V gene TRBV20-1; without DNA, the TCRdb call of TRBD1 cannot be checked. This CDR3 is 16 amino acids long. Germline values: CDR1 DFQATT, CDR2 SNEGSKA (reference sequence). CDR3 sequence reads: CSAMKVQGATNQPQHF.

The rearrangement uses TRBV20-1 and TRBJ2-3; TCRdb designates TRBD1, a call that cannot be tested without DNA. This CDR3 region has 15 residues. The V gene's germline CDR1 is DFQATT and CDR2 SNEGSKA (reference sequence). Here the CDR3 reads CSVFSGTGWTDTQYF.

The chain uses TRBV7-2 and TRBJ2-5; TCRdb's D call of TRBD1 is untestable without DNA. Germline assignment: CDR1 SGHTA and CDR2 FQGNSA. CDR3 length: 15 amino acids. This CDR3 reads CASSSRGSPQETQYF.

According to its frequency, this clonotype is medium-sized. V usage is TRBV3-1 and J usage is TRBJ2-3; TCRdb selects TRBD2, and the lack of DNA leaves this call unchecked. Germline V gene sequence: CDR1 LGHDT, CDR2 YNNKEL (reference sequence). This CDR3 has 18 amino acids. The CDR3 spells CASSSRTSGVSRADTQYF.

The J gene is TRBJ1-2, the V gene TRBV12-3 or TRBV12-4. The length of the CDR3 is 12 residues. This chain's CDR3 is CASSAGQRGYTF.

The chain has TRBV6-6 and TRBJ2-1. Germline V gene lookup returns CDR1 MNHNY and CDR2 SVGAGI (reference sequence). The CDR3 has 11 amino acids. The CDR3 here is CASNRYNEQFF.